The source of this TCR beta chain is a study of blood T cells in healthy people across ages. Comment on this clonotype: Antigen unknown.

Alongside a J-beta primer mix, a sample-barcoded 5' primer served in a second PCR lasting roughly 7 to 11 cycles. TCRdb fed the 5' RACE reads into MiXCR, producing one record per CDR3 protein. The sample holds 540,000 or so distinct CDR3 sequences, less than 25% seen once. Study observations and caveats: Any changes in expanded clonotypes were possibly confounded, as donor CMV status remained unknown. The percentage of naive T cells correlated strongly with TCR beta diversity.

These data were also reused for a study on T cells of mothers and their children.

The sample consisted of blood. The sequence was collected from a boy aged 10-17 years in good health.

CDR3 in DNA: TGTGCCAGCAGTACAACCAACGACAGGGACCAATACAACTATGGCTACACCTTC. This sequence encodes CASSTTNDRDQYNYGYTF. This chain uses TRBV27 with TRBJ1-2, with 7 bases that match TRBD1. CDR1 is MNHEY and CDR2 is SMNVEV in the germline V gene (reference sequence). This CDR3 spans 18 amino acids. J was trimmed by 2 bases and V by 5 bases; bases with no gene match: 17.